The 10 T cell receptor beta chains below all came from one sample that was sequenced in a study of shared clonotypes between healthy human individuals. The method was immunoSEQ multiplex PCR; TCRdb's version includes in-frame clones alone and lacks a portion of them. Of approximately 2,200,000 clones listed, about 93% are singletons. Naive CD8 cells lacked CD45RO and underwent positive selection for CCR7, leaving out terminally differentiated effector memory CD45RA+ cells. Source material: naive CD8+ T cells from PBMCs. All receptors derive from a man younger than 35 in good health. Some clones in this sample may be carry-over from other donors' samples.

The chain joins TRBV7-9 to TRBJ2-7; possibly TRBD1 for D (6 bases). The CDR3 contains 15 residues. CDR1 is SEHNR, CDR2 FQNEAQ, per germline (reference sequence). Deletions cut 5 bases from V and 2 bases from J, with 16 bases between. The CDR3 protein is CASSGPGKGAYEQYF. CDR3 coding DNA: TGTGCCAGCAGCGGCCCGGGGAAGGGGGCCTACGAGCAGTACTTC.

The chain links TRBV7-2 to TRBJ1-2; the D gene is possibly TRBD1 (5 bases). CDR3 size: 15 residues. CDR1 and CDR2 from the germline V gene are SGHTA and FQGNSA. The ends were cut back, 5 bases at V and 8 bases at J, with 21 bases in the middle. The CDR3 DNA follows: TGTGCCAGCAGCCCCCCCGGGACCGTGACGTCCGGCTACACCTTC. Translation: CASSPPGTVTSGYTF.

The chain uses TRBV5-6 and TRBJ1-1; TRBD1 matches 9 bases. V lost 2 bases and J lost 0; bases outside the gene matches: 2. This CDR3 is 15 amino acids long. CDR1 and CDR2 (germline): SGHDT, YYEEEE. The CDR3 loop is CASSFGTGMNTEAFF. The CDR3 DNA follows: TGTGCCAGCAGCTTCGGGACAGGGATGAACACTGAAGCTTTCTTT.

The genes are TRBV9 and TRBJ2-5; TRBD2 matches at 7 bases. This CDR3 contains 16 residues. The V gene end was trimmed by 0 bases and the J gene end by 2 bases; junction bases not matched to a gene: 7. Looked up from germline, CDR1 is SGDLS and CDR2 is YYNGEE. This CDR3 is CASSVAPREAQETQYF. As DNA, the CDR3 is TGTGCCAGCAGCGTAGCGCCCCGGGAGGCACAAGAGACCCAGTACTTC.

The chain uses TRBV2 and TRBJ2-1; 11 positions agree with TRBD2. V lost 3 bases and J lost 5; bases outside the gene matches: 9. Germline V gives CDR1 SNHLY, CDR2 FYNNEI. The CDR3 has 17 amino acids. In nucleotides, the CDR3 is TGTGCCAGCAGTGATTTTGATATAGCGGGAGGGCACAATGAGCAGTTCTTC. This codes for CASSDFDIAGGHNEQFF.

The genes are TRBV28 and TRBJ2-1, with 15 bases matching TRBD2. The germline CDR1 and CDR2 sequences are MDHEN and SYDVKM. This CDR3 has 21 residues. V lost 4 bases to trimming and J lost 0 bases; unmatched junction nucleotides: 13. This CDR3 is CASSSYGLAGGETSSYNEQFF. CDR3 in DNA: TGTGCCAGCAGTTCCTATGGACTAGCGGGAGGGGAAACGAGCTCCTACAATGAGCAGTTCTTC.

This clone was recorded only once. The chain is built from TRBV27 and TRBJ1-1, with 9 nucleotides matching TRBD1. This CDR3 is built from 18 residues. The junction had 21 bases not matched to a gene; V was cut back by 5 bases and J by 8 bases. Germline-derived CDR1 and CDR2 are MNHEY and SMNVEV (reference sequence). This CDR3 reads CASSPPRVPTGGEGEAFF. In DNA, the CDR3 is TGTGCCAGCAGTCCACCAAGGGTCCCTACAGGGGGCGAGGGGGAAGCTTTCTTT.

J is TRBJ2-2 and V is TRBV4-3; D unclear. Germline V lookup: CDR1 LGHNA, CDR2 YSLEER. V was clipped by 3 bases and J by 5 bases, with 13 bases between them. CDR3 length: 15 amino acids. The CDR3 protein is CASSHAHPGTGELFF. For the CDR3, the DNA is TGCGCCAGCAGCCACGCACACCCCGGAACCGGGGAGCTGTTTTTT.

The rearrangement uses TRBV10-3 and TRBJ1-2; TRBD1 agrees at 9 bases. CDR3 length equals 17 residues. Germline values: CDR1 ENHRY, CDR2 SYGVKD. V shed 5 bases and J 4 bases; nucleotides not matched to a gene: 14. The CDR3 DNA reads TGTGCCATCAGTTCTACCGGGACAGGGCCTTCCGCCTATGGCTACACCTTC. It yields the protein CAISSTGTGPSAYGYTF.

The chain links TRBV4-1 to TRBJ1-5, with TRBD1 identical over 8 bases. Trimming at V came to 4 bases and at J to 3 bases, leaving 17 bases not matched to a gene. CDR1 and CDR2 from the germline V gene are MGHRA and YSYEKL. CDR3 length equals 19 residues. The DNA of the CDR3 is TGCGCCAGCAGCCTCGCGCCTTCCCTAGGACAGGGACTCAATCAGCCCCAGCATTTT. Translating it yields CASSLAPSLGQGLNQPQHF.